These 23 T cell receptor beta chains came from one sample sequenced in a study of T cells in Graves' hyperthyroidism and ophthalmopathy (dated by TCRdb to between 2018 and 2020). The library was produced with multiplex PCR. Sequencing instrument: Illumina HiSeq 2000. The TCR beta CDR3 regions were amplified from RNA transcripts. The first round of RT-PCR for the TCR CDR3 was performed with the HTBI primer set and the Qiagen OneStep RT-PCR kit. TCRdb reprocessing: public reads trimmed at Q25 with fastp, clones called with MiXCR, in-frame beta chains kept. All rows with the same CDR3 protein become a single entry with the most common DNA and genes. The sample table holds 550,000 to 700,000 distinct CDR3 sequences, of which 46% were seen once. The biggest ten clones account for 15% to 20% of the sample. The sample was peripheral blood or thyroid tissue (not recorded which). The receptors originated from an adult woman with Graves' disease, either hyperthyroidism or ophthalmopathy (not recorded which).

This clonotype was counted ten times or more. The chain carries TRBV12-3 or TRBV12-4 and TRBJ1-5; 12 bases line up with TRBD1. The CDR3 sequence is 18 residues long. V lost 5 bases to trimming and J lost 1 base; unmatched junction nucleotides: 9. The DNA of the CDR3 is TGTGCCAGCAGTCCGCGGTGGGACAGGGGGCGAAGCAATCAGCCCCAGCATTTT. It translates to CASSPRWDRGRSNQPQHF.

This clonotype was counted at least ten times. The rearrangement joins TRBV2 to TRBJ2-7, with TRBD2 identical over 9 bases. V lost 6 bases to trimming and J lost 9 bases; unmatched junction nucleotides: 6. CDR3 length: 12 amino acids. CDR1 is SNHLY, CDR2 FYNNEI, per germline. CDR3 nucleotides: TGTGCCAGCAGGCGGGGGGGCATCGGGCAGTACTTC. Translation gives CASRRGGIGQYF.

This chain joins TRBV10-3 and TRBJ2-7, with D perhaps matching TRBD1 (6 bases). Germline CDR1 is ENHRY and CDR2 is SYGVKD. This CDR3 region has 12 residues. The V end was cut by 10 bases, the J end by 0 bases, with 10 bases between. The CDR3 here is CATGQISYEQYF. CDR3 DNA: TGTGCCACCGGACAGATCTCCTACGAGCAGTACTTC.

In this sample, this clonotype turned up many times. The rearrangement links TRBV27 to TRBJ2-5; TRBD1 might be the D (5 bases). V gave up 9 bases and J gave up 5 bases, with 16 bases separating them. Germline V CDR1 and CDR2: MNHEY, SMNVEV (reference sequence). The CDR3 has 13 amino acids. The CDR3 DNA reads as TGTGCCAGGGCACAGGCTGTGGGGGAGACCCAGTACTTC. As protein: CARAQAVGETQYF.

V and J are TRBV2 and TRBJ1-6, with D unclear. Between the trimmed V and J ends, which lost 4 bases and 7 bases, there was a span of 11 bases. CDR3 size: 14 residues. CDR1 is SNHLY, CDR2 FYNNEI, per germline. The CDR3 nucleotides are TGTGCCAGCAGTGTGGAGGAGGAAAATTCACCCCTCCACTTT. Translation: CASSVEEENSPLHF.

The V and J genes are TRBV11-1 and TRBJ1-6, with D unresolved. This CDR3 comprises 14 residues. Trimming removed 5 bases from V and 6 bases from J, with 11 bases in between. CDR1 and CDR2 from the germline V gene are SGHAT and FQDESV (reference sequence). The CDR3 region is CASSPTPRNSPLHF. CDR3 coding DNA: TGTGCCAGCAGCCCAACCCCCCGTAATTCACCCCTCCACTTT.

The rearrangement uses TRBV7-2 and TRBJ2-7, with 9 bases that match TRBD1. With 5 bases clipped from V and 2 bases from J, the junction kept 7 bases outside the gene matches. This CDR3 region has 15 residues. Germline V lookup: CDR1 SGHTA, CDR2 FQGNSA. CDR3 DNA: TGTGCCAGCAGCCAATACAGGGGGCCCCCCTACGAGCAGTACTTC. It yields the protein CASSQYRGPPYEQYF.

V and J are TRBV29-1 and TRBJ1-2; weak D call: TRBD1 (6 bases). Germline CDR1 and CDR2: SQVTM and ANQGSEA. The CDR3 extends over 10 amino acids. Between the trimmed V and J ends, which lost 4 bases and 7 bases, there was a span of 7 bases. The DNA for the CDR3 is TGCAGCGTTGCAGGGGCTGGCTACACCTTC. As protein: CSVAGAGYTF.

This chain uses TRBV19 with TRBJ1-6; 7 bases map to TRBD1. The CDR3 is 11 amino acids. Germline-derived CDR1 and CDR2 are LNHDA and SQIVND (reference sequence). The V segment lost 5 bases and the J segment 19 bases; nucleotides outside the gene matches: 8. CDR3 loop: CASSPGTVVHF. The CDR3, as DNA: TGTGCCAGTAGTCCCGGGACAGTGGTTCACTTT.

The table lists this clonotype with a few counts. The V and J genes are TRBV6-5 and TRBJ1-1; no firm D call. The V end was cut by 0 bases, the J end by 7 bases, with 9 bases between. Germline-derived CDR1 and CDR2 are MNHEY and SVGAGI. The CDR3 extends over 13 amino acids. The CDR3 region has the DNA TGTGCCAGCAGTTACTCGGGCGGAGGTGAAGCTTTCTTT. The encoded protein is CASSYSGGGEAFF.

This clonotype was observed many times. The rearrangement uses TRBV4-1 and TRBJ1-5, with a tentative D call TRBD1 (5 bases). Germline loops: CDR1 MGHRA, CDR2 YSYEKL. V lost 0 bases and J lost 5, with 11 bases in between. The CDR3 consists of 15 residues. The CDR3 is CASSQEWGGDQPQHF. The CDR3 DNA reads TGCGCCAGCAGCCAAGAATGGGGCGGTGATCAGCCCCAGCATTTT.

J is TRBJ1-2 and V is TRBV19; D is unresolved. The V and J ends lost 3 bases and 7 bases respectively, with 12 bases between them. Germline V gene lookup returns CDR1 LNHDA and CDR2 SQIVND (reference sequence). The CDR3 loop spans 13 amino acids. The CDR3 coding sequence is TGTGCCAGTAGTATTCCTATCTTCGGTGGCTACACCTTC. Protein product: CASSIPIFGGYTF.

This clonotype was seen many times. The chain joins TRBV3-1 to TRBJ2-5; 12 bases line up with TRBD2. The CDR3 totals 17 residues. Germline CDR1 reads LGHDT; CDR2 reads YNNKEL (reference sequence). J gave up 5 bases and V 4 bases, and 11 bases lay outside the gene matches. The CDR3 DNA sequence: TGTGCCAGCAGCCCCCGGACTAGCGGGACGGGTTGGGAGACCCAGTACTTC. Translating gives CASSPRTSGTGWETQYF.

This clonotype came up many times. The chain carries TRBV2 and TRBJ2-7, with D possibly called TRBD1 or TRBD2 (5 bases each). V was pared by 6 bases and J by 2 bases, with 14 bases between. CDR3 length: 14 amino acids. Germline values: CDR1 SNHLY, CDR2 FYNNEI. The CDR3 DNA reads as TGTGCCAGCAGCCCCGGGACCTTCACCTACGAGCAGTACTTC. Translation: CASSPGTFTYEQYF.

The V and J genes are TRBV24-1 and TRBJ1-5; TRBD1 is a possible D gene (5 bases). The V gene's germline CDR1 is KGHDR and CDR2 SFDVKD. Trimming removed 9 bases from V and 0 bases from J, with 14 bases in between. The CDR3 covers 15 residues. This CDR3 is CATHDGTYSNQPQHF. The CDR3 region has the DNA TGTGCCACCCATGACGGGACCTATAGCAATCAGCCCCAGCATTTT.

This clonotype was seen repeatedly, ten times or more. This chain joins TRBV7-8 and TRBJ2-7, with 8 nucleotides matching TRBD2. Germline CDR1 and CDR2: SGHVS and FQNEAQ. The ends lost 3 bases at V and 9 bases at J; junction bases unmatched: 16. The CDR3 is 16 residues long. Written as DNA, the CDR3 is TGTGCCAGCAGCTTTTTTAGGGTAGCGGGACTCGGAAGGCAGTACTTC. This sequence encodes CASSFFRVAGLGRQYF.

This clonotype occurred many times. The J gene is TRBJ2-5, the V gene TRBV5-1; D is undetermined. The CDR3 is 14 amino acids. Germline CDR1 SGHRS, CDR2 YFSETQ. The V end lost 5 bases, the J end lost 5 bases, and 16 bases lay between the germline ends. In DNA form, the CDR3 reads TGCGCCAGCAGGGAAACACCCCTTAGGGAGACCCAGTACTTC. Protein product: CASRETPLRETQYF.

This chain joins TRBV7-2 and TRBJ1-5, with D unresolved. The length of the CDR3 is 15 residues. Germline V gene sequence: CDR1 SGHTA, CDR2 FQGNSA. V was pared by 5 bases and J by 0 bases, with 11 bases between. The CDR3 nucleotides are TGTGCCAGCAGCCCGGGCTGGGGTAGCAATCAGCCCCAGCATTTT. This encodes CASSPGWGSNQPQHF.

This clonotype was counted only a few times. V usage is TRBV2 and J usage is TRBJ1-5; D is undetermined. The V gene lost 7 bases and the J gene lost 0 bases, with 7 bases spanning the gap. CDR1 and CDR2 from the germline V gene are SNHLY and FYNNEI. This CDR3 spans 13 amino acids. The CDR3 DNA is TGTGCCAGCAAATGGGATAGCAATCAGCCCCAGCATTTT. It is translated as CASKWDSNQPQHF.

The V and J genes are TRBV10-3 and TRBJ2-2, with TRBD2 matching over 13 bases. The CDR3 covers 16 residues. V dropped 10 bases and J dropped 4; count of bases not matched to a gene: 9. CDR1 and CDR2 from the germline V gene are ENHRY and SYGVKD. In DNA, the CDR3 is TGTGCCAGCAGCCCAGGGACTAGCGGGATCACCGGGGAGCTGTTTTTT. It codes for CASSPGTSGITGELFF.

As to this clonotype: The junction differs from germline at one of its ends, possibly a read error. This rearrangement joins TRBV10-3 to TRBJ2-5; TRBD1 aligns across 7 bases. This CDR3 has 15 amino acids. Germline V gene lookup returns CDR1 ENHRY and CDR2 SYGVKD. CDR3 amino acids: CAISAPGTEQEAQYF. The CDR3 region has the DNA TGTGCCATCAGCGCTCCCGGGACAGAGCAAGAGGCCCAGTACTTC.

The chain is built from TRBV5-1 and TRBJ1-4, with 7 positions matching TRBD1. V trimming: 4 bases; J trimming: 6 bases; junction bases outside the gene matches: 9. The CDR3 sequence is 15 residues long. Germline V lookup: CDR1 SGHRS, CDR2 YFSETQ. The CDR3 protein is CASSPSDQGDEKLFF. In nucleotides, the CDR3 is TGCGCCAGCAGCCCGTCGGACCAGGGGGATGAAAAACTGTTTTTT.

The rearrangement uses TRBV20-1 and TRBJ2-7; no clear D. From germline, CDR1 is DFQATT and CDR2 SNEGSKA (reference sequence). This CDR3 has 13 residues. V was pared by 6 bases and J by 0 bases, with 12 bases between. As DNA, the CDR3 is TGCAGTGCCAGACTCCCGACCTCCTACGAGCAGTACTTC. It specifies CSARLPTSYEQYF.